The clone carrying this T cell receptor beta chain has a count of ten or more. The sample is drawn from a study of regulatory T cells in long-lasting Graves disease. Combining iRepertoire HTBI primers with Arm-PCR of CDR3 regions, the authors built TCR beta libraries. Each CDR3 protein gets one entry after TCRdb re-called the multiplex PCR reads with MiXCR. Altogether under 450,000 distinct CDR3 sequences are present, roughly 24% being singletons, with the ten largest covering about 29%. The V gene lost 3 bases and the J gene lost 1 base, with 7 bases spanning the gap. This CDR3 region has 13 residues. Germline loops: CDR1 MDHEN, CDR2 SYDVKM. Sample time point: persistent/refractory GD, antithyroid drugs over 5 years with positive TRAb. The TCR library was made from RNA extracted from PBMCs.

The chain carries TRBV28 and TRBJ2-7; no clear D gene. The sequences come from peripheral blood mononuclear cells (PBMCs), collected when the disease was refractory, from a patient treated with antithyroid drugs. This TCR was sampled from a woman between 35 and 50 years old with Graves disease. The CDR3: CASSFGDSYEQYF. Written as DNA, the CDR3 is TGTGCCAGCAGTTTTGGGGATTCCTACGAGCAGTACTTC.